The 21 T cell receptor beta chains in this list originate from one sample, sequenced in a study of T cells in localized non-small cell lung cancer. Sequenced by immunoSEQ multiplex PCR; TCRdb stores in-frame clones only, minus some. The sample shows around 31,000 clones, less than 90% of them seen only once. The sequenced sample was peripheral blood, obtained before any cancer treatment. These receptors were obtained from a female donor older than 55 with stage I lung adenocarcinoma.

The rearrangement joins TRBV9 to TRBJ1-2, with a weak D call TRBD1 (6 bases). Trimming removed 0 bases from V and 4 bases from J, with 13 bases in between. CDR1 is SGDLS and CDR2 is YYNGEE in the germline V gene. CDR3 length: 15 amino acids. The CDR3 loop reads CASSVDTGTSYGYTF. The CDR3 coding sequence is TGTGCCAGCAGCGTAGATACAGGGACCTCCTATGGCTACACCTTC.

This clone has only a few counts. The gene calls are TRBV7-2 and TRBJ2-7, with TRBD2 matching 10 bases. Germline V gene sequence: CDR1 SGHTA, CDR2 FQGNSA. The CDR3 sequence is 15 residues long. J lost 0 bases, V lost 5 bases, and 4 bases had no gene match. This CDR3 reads CASSRAGGNSYEQYF. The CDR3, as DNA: TGTGCCAGCAGCCGAGCGGGAGGGAACTCCTACGAGCAGTACTTC.

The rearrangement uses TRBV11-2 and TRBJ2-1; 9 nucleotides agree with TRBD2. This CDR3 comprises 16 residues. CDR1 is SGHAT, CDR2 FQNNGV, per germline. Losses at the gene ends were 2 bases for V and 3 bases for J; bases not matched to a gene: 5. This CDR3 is CASSLLQTSGYNEQFF. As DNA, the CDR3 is TGTGCCAGCAGCTTACTCCAGACTAGCGGCTACAATGAGCAGTTCTTC.

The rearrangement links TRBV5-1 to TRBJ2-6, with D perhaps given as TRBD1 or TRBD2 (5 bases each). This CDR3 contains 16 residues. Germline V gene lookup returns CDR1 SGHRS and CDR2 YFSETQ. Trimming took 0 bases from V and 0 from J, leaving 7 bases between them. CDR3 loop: CASSLAGTSGANVLTF. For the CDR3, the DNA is TGCGCCAGCAGCTTGGCCGGGACCTCTGGGGCCAACGTCCTGACTTTC. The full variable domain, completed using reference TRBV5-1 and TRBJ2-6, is KAGVTQTPRYLIKTRGQQVTLSCSPISGHRSVSWYQQTPGQGLQFLFEYFSETQRNKGNFPGRFSGRQFSNSRSEMNVSTLELGDSALYLCASSLAGTSGANVLTFGAGSRLTVL.

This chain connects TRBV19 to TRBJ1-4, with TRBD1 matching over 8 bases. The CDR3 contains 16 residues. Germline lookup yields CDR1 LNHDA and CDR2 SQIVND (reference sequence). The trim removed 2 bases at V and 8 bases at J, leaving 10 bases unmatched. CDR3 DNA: TGTGCCAGTAGTATATTGCTGGACAGGGTATACGAAAAACTGTTTTTT. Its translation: CASSILLDRVYEKLFF.

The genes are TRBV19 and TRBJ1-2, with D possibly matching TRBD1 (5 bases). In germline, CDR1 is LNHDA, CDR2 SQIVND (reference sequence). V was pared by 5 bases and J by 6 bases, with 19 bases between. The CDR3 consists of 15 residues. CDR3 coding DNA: TGTGCCAGTAGTCCTTACCTGACAGCGACGGATGGCTACACCTTC. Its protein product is CASSPYLTATDGYTF.

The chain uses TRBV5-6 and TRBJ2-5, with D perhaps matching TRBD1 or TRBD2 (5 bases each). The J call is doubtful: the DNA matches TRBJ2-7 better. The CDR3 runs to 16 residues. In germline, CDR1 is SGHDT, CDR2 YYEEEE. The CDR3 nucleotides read TGTGCCAGCAGCCCATCCGGGACCTCTCAGGCCTACGAGCAGTACTTC. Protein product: CASSPSGTSQAYEQYF.

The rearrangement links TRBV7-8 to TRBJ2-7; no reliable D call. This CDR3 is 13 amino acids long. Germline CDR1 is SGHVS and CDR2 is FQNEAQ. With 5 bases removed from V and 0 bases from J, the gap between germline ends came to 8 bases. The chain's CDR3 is CASSQHSSYEQYF. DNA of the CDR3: TGTGCCAGCAGCCAACACAGCTCCTACGAGCAGTACTTC.

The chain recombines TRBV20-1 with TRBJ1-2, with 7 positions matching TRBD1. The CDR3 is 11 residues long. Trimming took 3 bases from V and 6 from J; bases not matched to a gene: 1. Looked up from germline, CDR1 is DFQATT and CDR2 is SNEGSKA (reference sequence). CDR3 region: CSASTGDGYTF. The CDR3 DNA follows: TGCAGTGCTAGTACAGGGGATGGCTACACCTTC.

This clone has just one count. CDR3 loop: CASSFAGTVSYEQYF. CDR3 coding DNA: TGCGCCAGCAGCTTCGCCGGGACAGTGTCCTACGAGCAGTACTTC. The chain is built from TRBV5-1 and TRBJ2-7, with 7 bases lining up with TRBD1. The V gene end was trimmed by 2 bases and the J gene end by 1 base; junction bases not matched to a gene: 6. The CDR3 runs to 15 residues. Per germline, CDR1 SGHRS and CDR2 YFSETQ. Looking up the rest from reference TRBV5-1 and TRBJ2-7 gives the full variable domain: KAGVTQTPRYLIKTRGQQVTLSCSPISGHRSVSWYQQTPGQGLQFLFEYFSETQRNKGNFPGRFSGRQFSNSRSEMNVSTLELGDSALYLCASSFAGTVSYEQYFGPGTRLTVT.

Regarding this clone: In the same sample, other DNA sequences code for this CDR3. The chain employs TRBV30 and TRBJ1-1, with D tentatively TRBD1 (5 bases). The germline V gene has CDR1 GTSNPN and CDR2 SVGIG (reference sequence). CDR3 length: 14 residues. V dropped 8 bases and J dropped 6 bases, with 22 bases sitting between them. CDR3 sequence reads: CAAELRGVKAEAFF. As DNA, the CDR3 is TGTGCCGCGGAGCTCCGGGGCGTGAAGGCTGAAGCTTTCTTT.

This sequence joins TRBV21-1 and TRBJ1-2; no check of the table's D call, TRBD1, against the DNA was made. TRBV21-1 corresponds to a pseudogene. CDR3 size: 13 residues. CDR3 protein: CAGTDRGPNGYTF. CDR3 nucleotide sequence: TGTGCCGGAACCGACAGGGGTCCTAATGGCTACACCTTC.

The CDR3 loop is CAISPGQGYYGYTF. For the CDR3, the DNA is TGTGCCATCAGTCCTGGACAGGGTTACTATGGCTACACCTTC. The J gene is TRBJ1-2, the V gene TRBV10-3; 8 nucleotides agree with TRBD1. The CDR3 is 14 amino acids. V was pared by 5 bases and J by 3 bases, with 5 bases of the junction left unmatched. Germline assignment: CDR1 ENHRY and CDR2 SYGVKD.

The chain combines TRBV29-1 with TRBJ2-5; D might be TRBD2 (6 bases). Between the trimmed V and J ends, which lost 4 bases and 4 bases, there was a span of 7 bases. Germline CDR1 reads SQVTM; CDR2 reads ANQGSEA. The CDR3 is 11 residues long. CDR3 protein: CSVVGGETQYF. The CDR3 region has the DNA TGCAGCGTTGTGGGGGGAGAGACCCAGTACTTC.

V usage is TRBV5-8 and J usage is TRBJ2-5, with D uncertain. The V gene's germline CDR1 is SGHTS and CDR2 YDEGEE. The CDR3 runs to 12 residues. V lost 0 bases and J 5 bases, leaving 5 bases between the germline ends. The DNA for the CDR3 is TGTGCCAGCAGCTTGGCCGGGGAGACCCAGTACTTC. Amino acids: CASSLAGETQYF.

The CDR3 nucleotides are TGTGCCAGCAGCTTAGCGAGAGGCGCCTCAATCTCCTACGAGCAGTACTTC. Protein product: CASSLARGASISYEQYF. The rearrangement links TRBV11-3 to TRBJ2-7; D is unresolved. V was trimmed by 1 base and J by 0 bases, leaving 16 bases between them. This CDR3 spans 17 amino acids. The germline V gene encodes CDR1 SGHNT and CDR2 YENEEA.

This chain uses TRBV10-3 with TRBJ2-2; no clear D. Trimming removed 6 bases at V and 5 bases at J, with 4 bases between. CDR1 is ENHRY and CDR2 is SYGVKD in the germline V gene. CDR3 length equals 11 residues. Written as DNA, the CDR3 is TGTGCCATCAGAATAACCGGGGAGCTGTTTTTT. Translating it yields CAIRITGELFF.

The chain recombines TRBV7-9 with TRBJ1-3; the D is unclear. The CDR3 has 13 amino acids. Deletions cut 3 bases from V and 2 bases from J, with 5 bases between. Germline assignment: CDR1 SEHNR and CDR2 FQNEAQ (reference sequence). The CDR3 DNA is TGTGCCAGCAGCTTCTCAACTGGAAACACCATATATTTT. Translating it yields CASSFSTGNTIYF.

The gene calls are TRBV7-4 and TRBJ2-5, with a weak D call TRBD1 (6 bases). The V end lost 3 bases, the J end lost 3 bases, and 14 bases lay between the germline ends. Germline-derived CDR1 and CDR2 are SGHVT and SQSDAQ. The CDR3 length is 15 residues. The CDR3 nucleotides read TGTGCCAGCAGCTTGAGGGGACACAAGGAAGAGACCCAGTACTTC. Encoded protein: CASSLRGHKEETQYF.

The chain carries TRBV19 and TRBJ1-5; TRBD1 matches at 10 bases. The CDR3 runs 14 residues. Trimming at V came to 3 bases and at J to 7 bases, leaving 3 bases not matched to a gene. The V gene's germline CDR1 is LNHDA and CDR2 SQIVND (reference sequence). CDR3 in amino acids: CASSMTGGLQPQHF. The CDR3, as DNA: TGTGCCAGTAGTATGACAGGGGGCTTACAGCCCCAGCATTTT. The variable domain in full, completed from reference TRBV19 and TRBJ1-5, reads DGGITQSPKYLFRKEGQNVTLSCEQNLNHDAMYWYRQDPGQGLRLIYYSQIVNDFQKGDIAEGYSVSREKKESFPLTVTSAQKNPTAFYLCASSMTGGLQPQHFGDGTRLSIL.

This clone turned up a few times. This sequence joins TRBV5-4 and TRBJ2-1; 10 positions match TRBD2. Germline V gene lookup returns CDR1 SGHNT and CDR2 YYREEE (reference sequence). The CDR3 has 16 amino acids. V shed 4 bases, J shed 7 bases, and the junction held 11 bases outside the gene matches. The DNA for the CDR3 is TGTGCCAGCAGCCCGCAACTAGCGGGGAGGGGTAATGAGCAGTTCTTC. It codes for CASSPQLAGRGNEQFF.